The 9 T cell receptor delta chains in this list originate from one sample, sequenced in a study of gamma-delta chains in newborns, infants, children (dated by TCRdb to between 2018 and 2020). Sequenced on an Illumina MiSeq. For TCRdb, the public reads were processed anew by CATT, and duplicate DNA sequences were folded into one row. This sample comprises roughly 5,000 delta-chain clones, more than 12% of them detected only once. Under 30% of the sample belongs to the ten largest clones. Here the sequenced sample was blood, taken at baseline. Receptors were obtained from a child who was a newborn, infant or young child, either healthy, febrile or measles-vaccinated (not recorded which).

By sample fraction, this clone is medium-sized. This chain joins TRDV2 and TRDJ1, with D possibly being TRDD3 (6 bases). Germline V CDR1 and CDR2: GEAIGNYY, EKD. This CDR3 has 15 amino acids. Trimming took 0 bases from V and 2 from J, leaving 12 bases between them. CDR3 nucleotide sequence: TGTGCCTGTGACACCCTGGGGATGAAAACCGATAAACTCATCTTT. Its translation: CACDTLGMKTDKLIF.

As concerns this clone: A read error is the likely source, as a far larger clone sits one nucleotide away. The V call is TRDV2, the J call TRDJ3; a weak D match, TRDD3 (5 bases). CDR1 is GEAIGNYY, CDR2 EKD, per germline. The CDR3 covers 13 residues. CDR3 loop: CACDTWGTRQMFF. The CDR3 nucleotides read TGTGCCTGTGACACCTGGGGCACCCGACAGATGTTTTTC.

This clone is medium-sized in the sample. The chain has TRDV1 and TRDJ2; D is perhaps TRDD3 (6 bases). Germline CDR1 reads TSWWSYY; CDR2 reads QGS. V dropped 7 bases and J dropped 4 bases, with 19 bases sitting between them. This CDR3 region has 16 residues. The CDR3 here is CALVSPTGYPTAQLFF. CDR3 in DNA: TGTGCTCTTGTTAGCCCTACTGGATACCCGACAGCACAACTCTTCTTT.

This clone was detected a few times. The chain recombines TRDV1 with TRDJ1; 11 nucleotides align to TRDD3. V trimming: 0 bases; J trimming: 0 bases; junction bases outside the gene matches: 30. Germline-derived CDR1 and CDR2 are TSWWSYY and QGS. The CDR3 has 26 amino acids. DNA for the CDR3: TGTGCTCTTGGGGAACTCTATTTAGGGTACTGGGGGATAATTGGTAGGATAGCGGTGTACACCGATAAACTCATCTTT. It codes for CALGELYLGYWGIIGRIAVYTDKLIF.

This clone appeared many times. The genes are TRDV1 and TRDJ1, with 9 nucleotides matching TRDD2. CDR3 length: 21 amino acids. The V gene end was trimmed by 2 bases and the J gene end by 2 bases; junction bases not matched to a gene: 21. Germline values: CDR1 TSWWSYY, CDR2 QGS. The CDR3 region is CALGEKTFLRGIYKGTDKLIF. CDR3 coding DNA: TGTGCTCTTGGGGAAAAAACCTTCCTACGTGGGATATATAAGGGGACCGATAAACTCATCTTT.

This clone is medium-sized in the sample. The V and J genes are TRDV2 and TRDJ3; D is perhaps TRDD3 (6 bases). Germline loops: CDR1 GEAIGNYY, CDR2 EKD. V lost 3 bases, J lost 5 bases, and 25 bases lay in between. This CDR3 spans 20 amino acids. CDR3 amino acids: CACDGLGVRAPLGDTRQMFF. CDR3 coding DNA: TGTGCCTGTGACGGGTTGGGGGTACGCGCTCCGTTGGGGGACACCCGACAGATGTTTTTC.

On this clone: The protein held in TCRdb is that of a much larger clone and does not match this DNA's translation at residue 11, likely because of a read error; the protein shown is translated from the DNA. CDR3 in DNA: TGTGCCTTTCGCCCTCAGTACTGGGGGATACACGATAAACTCATCTTT. Translation: CAFRPQYWGIHDKLIF. The chain uses TRDV3 and TRDJ1, with 12 positions matching TRDD3. The V gene end was trimmed by 2 bases and the J gene end by 4 bases; junction bases not matched to a gene: 11. Germline V CDR1 and CDR2: TVYSNPD, GDNSRS (reference sequence). There are 16 residues in the CDR3.

By share of the sample, this clone is medium-sized. The V and J genes are TRDV3 and TRDJ1, with a possible D match to TRDD2 (5 bases). The CDR3 loop spans 18 amino acids. V was cut by 5 bases and J by 0 bases, with 28 bases left in between. Germline V CDR1 and CDR2: TVYSNPD, GDNSRS (reference sequence). As DNA, the CDR3 is TGTGCCCGACGACGAAAAAGAATTCCTGCATTGTACACCGATAAACTCATCTTT. Translated: CARRRKRIPALYTDKLIF.

This clone was detected only a few times. The chain couples TRDV1 to TRDJ1; 7 bases are shared with TRDD3. CDR1 is TSWWSYY, CDR2 QGS, per germline. The CDR3 length is 20 residues. After removal of 0 bases from V and 1 base from J, the junction contained 17 bases not matched to a gene. DNA of the CDR3: TGTGCTCTTGGGGAACTAAGGTACTGGGGATCCACCCTCCTCACCGATAAACTCATCTTT. Protein sequence: CALGELRYWGSTLLTDKLIF.